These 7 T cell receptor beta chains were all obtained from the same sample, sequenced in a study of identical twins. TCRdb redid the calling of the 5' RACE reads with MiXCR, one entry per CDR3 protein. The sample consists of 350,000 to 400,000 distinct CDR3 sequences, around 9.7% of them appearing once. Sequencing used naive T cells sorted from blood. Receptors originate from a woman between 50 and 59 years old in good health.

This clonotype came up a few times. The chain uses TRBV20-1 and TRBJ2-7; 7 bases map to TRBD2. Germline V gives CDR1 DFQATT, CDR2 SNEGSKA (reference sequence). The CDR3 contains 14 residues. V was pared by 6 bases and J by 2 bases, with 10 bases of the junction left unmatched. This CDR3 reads CSAAREAPTYEQYF. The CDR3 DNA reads TGCAGTGCAGCCCGGGAGGCCCCTACCTACGAGCAGTACTTC.

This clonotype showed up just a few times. CDR3 DNA sequence: TGCGCCAGCAGCTTTGCGCCGGGGGCCAACTATGGCTACACCTTC. Protein: CASSFAPGANYGYTF. The chain is built from TRBV5-1 and TRBJ1-2, with D tentatively TRBD1 (6 bases). Trimming took 2 bases from V and 2 from J, leaving 13 bases between them. This CDR3 has 15 amino acids. Per the germline V gene, CDR1 is SGHRS and CDR2 is YFSETQ.

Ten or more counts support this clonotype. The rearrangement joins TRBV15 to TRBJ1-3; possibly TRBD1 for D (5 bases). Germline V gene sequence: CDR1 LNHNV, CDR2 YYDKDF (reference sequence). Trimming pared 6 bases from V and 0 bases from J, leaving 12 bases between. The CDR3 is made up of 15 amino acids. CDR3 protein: CATRLTGSSGNTIYF. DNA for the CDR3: TGTGCCACCAGACTTACAGGAAGCTCTGGAAACACCATATATTTT.

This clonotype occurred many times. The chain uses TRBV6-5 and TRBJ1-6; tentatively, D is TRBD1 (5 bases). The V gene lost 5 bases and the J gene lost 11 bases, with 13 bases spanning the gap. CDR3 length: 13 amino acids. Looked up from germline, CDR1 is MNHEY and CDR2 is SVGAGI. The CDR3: CASSRTSLPPLHF. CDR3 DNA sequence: TGTGCCAGCAGTAGGACATCTTTGCCACCCCTCCACTTT.

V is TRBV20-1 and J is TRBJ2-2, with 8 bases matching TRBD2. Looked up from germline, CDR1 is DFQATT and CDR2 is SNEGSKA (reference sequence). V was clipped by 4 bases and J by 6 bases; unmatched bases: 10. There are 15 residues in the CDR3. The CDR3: CSATGTSRMSGELFF. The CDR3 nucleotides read TGCAGTGCTACTGGGACTAGTAGGATGTCCGGGGAGCTGTTTTTT.

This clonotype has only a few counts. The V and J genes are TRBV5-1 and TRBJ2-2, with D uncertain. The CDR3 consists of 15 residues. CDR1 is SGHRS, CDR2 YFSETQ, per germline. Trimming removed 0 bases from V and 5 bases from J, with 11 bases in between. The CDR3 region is CASSLALGATGELFF. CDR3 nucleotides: TGCGCCAGCAGCTTGGCCCTGGGTGCGACCGGGGAGCTGTTTTTT.

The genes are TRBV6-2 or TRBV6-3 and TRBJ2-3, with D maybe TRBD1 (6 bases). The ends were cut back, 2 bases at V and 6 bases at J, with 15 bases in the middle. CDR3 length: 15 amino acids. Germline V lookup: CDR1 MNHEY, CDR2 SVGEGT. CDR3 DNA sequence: TGTGCCAGCAGTTACAGTCAGGGGCCAAGGGATACGCAGTATTTT. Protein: CASSYSQGPRDTQYF.